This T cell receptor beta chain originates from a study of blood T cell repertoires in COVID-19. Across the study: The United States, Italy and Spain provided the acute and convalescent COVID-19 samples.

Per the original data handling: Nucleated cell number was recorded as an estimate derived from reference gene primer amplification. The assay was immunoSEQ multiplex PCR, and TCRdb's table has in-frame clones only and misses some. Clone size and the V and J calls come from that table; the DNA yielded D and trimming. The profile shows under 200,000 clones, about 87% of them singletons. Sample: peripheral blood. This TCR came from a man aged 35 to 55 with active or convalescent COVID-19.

The CDR3 DNA is TGCGCCAGCGCGGAAAGCAGGGGCACTGAAGCTTTCTTT. It yields the protein CASAESRGTEAFF. The chain links TRBV10-1 to TRBJ1-1; tentatively, D is TRBD1 (6 bases). The CDR3 loop spans 13 amino acids. Germline values: CDR1 WNHNN, CDR2 SYGVQD (reference sequence). V lost 8 bases and J 4 bases, leaving 14 bases between the germline ends.